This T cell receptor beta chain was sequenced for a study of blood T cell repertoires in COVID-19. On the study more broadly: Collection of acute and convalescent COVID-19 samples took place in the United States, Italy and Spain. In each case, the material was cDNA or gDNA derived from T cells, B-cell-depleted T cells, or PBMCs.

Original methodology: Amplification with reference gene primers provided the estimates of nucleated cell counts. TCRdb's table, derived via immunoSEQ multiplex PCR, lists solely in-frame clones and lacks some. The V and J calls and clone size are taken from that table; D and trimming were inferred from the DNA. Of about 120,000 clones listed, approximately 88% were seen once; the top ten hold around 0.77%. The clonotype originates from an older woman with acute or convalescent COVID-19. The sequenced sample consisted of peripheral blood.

The CDR3 DNA reads as TGTGCCTGGAGTAAGACACAGAACACTGAAGCTTTCTTT. Its protein product is CAWSKTQNTEAFF. This rearrangement joins TRBV30 to TRBJ1-1; D unresolved. CDR3 length: 13 amino acids. Per the germline V gene, CDR1 is GTSNPN and CDR2 is SVGIG (reference sequence). The V and J ends lost 2 bases and 1 base respectively, with 8 bases between them.